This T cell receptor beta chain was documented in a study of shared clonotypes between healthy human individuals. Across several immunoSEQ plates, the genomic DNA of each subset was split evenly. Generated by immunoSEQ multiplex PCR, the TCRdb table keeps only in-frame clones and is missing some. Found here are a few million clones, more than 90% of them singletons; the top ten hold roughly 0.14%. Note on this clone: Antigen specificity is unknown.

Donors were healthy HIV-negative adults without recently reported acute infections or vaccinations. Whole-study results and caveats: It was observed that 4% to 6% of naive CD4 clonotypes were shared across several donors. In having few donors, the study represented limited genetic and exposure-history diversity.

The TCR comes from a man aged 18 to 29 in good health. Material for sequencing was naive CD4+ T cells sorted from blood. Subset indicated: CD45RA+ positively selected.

In nucleotides, the CDR3 is TGTGCCAGTAGATCAGGGGCCTCTGGGGCCAACGTCCTGACTTTC. As protein: CASRSGASGANVLTF. The V gene is TRBV19, the J gene TRBJ2-6, with TRBD1 as a possible D gene (6 bases). Per the germline V gene, CDR1 is LNHDA and CDR2 is SQIVND (reference sequence). The CDR3 is 15 amino acids. Trimming shortened V by 6 bases and J by 0 bases, and 9 bases separated the two germline ends.